This is a list of T cell receptor beta chains from one sample in a study of shared clonotypes between healthy human individuals. Profiling relied on immunoSEQ multiplex PCR, and the TCRdb table lists in-frame clones only, not all of them. The sample carries 2 million to 2.5 million clones, over 85% recorded once. The specimen was naive CD4+ T cells from PBMCs. Receptor source: a man younger than 30 in good health. Some clones in this sample may be carry-over from other donors' samples. Both conserved end residues are part of each CDR3. A D gene is named only where the DNA matches it firmly. Size is omitted from some rows. Given values are once, few, many or a class for expanded clones.

NA	TRBV4-2	14	NA	TRBJ2-7	CASSQDPLGSEQYF	TGTGCCAGCAGCCAAGACCCCCTCGGCAGCGAGCAGTACTTC
NA	TRBV18	14	NA	TRBJ2-2	CASSPGGLSGELFF	TGTGCCAGCTCACCAGGGGGCCTGTCCGGGGAGCTGTTTTTT
NA	TRBV7-6	14	NA	TRBJ1-2	CASSAEQGGYGYTF	TGTGCCAGCAGCGCCGAACAGGGTGGCTATGGCTACACCTTC
NA	TRBV7-9	12	few	TRBJ1-1	CASSFANTEAFF	TGTGCCAGCAGCTTTGCGAACACTGAAGCTTTCTTT
NA	TRBV30	13	NA	TRBJ2-5	CAWSGSGGETQYF	TGTGCCTGGTCCGGTAGCGGAGGGGAGACCCAGTACTTC
NA	TRBV28	14	NA	TRBJ2-7	CASSVRKGIAEQYF	TGTGCCAGCAGTGTAAGAAAGGGGATTGCAGAGCAGTACTTC
TRBD2	TRBV5-4	16	NA	TRBJ2-1	CASSLRVTGGYNEQFF	TGTGCCAGCAGCTTGAGGGTTACGGGAGGCTACAATGAGCAGTTCTTC
NA	TRBV6-1	11	NA	TRBJ1-5	CASSRGQPQHF	TGTGCCAGCAGTCGTGGTCAGCCCCAGCATTTT
NA	TRBV7-2	13	NA	TRBJ2-3	CASSFDLAGTQYF	TGTGCCAGCAGCTTTGATCTGGCTGGTACGCAGTATTTT
NA	TRBV5-8	13	NA	TRBJ1-2	CASSFTGTYGYTF	TGTGCCAGCAGCTTTACCGGGACATATGGCTACACCTTC
NA	TRBV5-1	14	NA	TRBJ2-5	CASSFRDNQETQYF	TGCGCCAGCAGCTTCCGGGACAACCAAGAGACCCAGTACTTC
NA	TRBV10-3	18	NA	TRBJ2-6	CAISESFGRDSGANVLTF	TGTGCCATCAGTGAGTCATTTGGGCGAGACTCTGGGGCCAACGTCCTGACTTTC
NA	TRBV2	13	NA	TRBJ1-4	CASTTDTGEKLFF	TGTGCCAGTACCACTGATACAGGTGAAAAACTGTTTTTT
NA	TRBV6-6	14	NA	TRBJ2-7	CASSYSSASYEQYF	TGTGCCAGCAGTTACTCGAGTGCCTCCTACGAGCAGTACTTC
TRBD2	TRBV5-1	15	NA	TRBJ2-3	CASSYSGDRTDTQYF	TGCGCCAGCAGCTATAGCGGGGACCGCACAGATACGCAGTATTTT
NA	TRBV21-1	10	NA	TRBJ1-1	CASSKPEAFF	TGTGCCAGCAGCAAACCTGAAGCTTTCTTT
NA	TRBV5-1	16	NA	TRBJ2-1	CASSLGGSTSYNEQFF	TGCGCCAGCAGCTTGGGGGGGTCAACCTCCTACAATGAGCAGTTCTTC
TRBD2	TRBV5-1	16	NA	TRBJ2-2	CASSLIAGGGAGELFF	TGCGCCAGCAGCTTGATAGCGGGAGGTGGGGCCGGGGAGCTGTTTTTT
NA	TRBV18	15	NA	TRBJ1-2	CASSPNRESLHGYTF	TGTGCCAGCTCTCCTAACAGGGAGTCCCTTCATGGCTACACCTTC
NA	TRBV11-1	14	NA	TRBJ1-2	CASSSTGVLYGYTF	TGTGCCAGCAGCTCGACAGGAGTCCTCTATGGCTACACCTTC
TRBD2	TRBV5-1	14	NA	TRBJ2-1	CASSARGDGNEQFF	TGCGCCAGCAGCGCCCGGGGGGATGGCAATGAGCAGTTCTTC
NA	TRBV19	14	NA	TRBJ1-4	CASSDRTMGEKLFF	TGTGCCAGTAGTGACCGGACCATGGGTGAAAAACTGTTTTTT
NA	TRBV28	13	NA	TRBJ1-1	CASSFLQGTEAFF	TGTGCCAGCAGTTTCTTACAGGGAACTGAAGCTTTCTTT
TRBD2	TRBV9	16	NA	TRBJ2-7	CASSSRGLARLYEQYF	TGTGCCAGCAGCTCAAGGGGACTAGCGCGGCTCTACGAGCAGTACTTC
NA	TRBV11-2	16	NA	TRBJ2-1	CASSLAGTPGGNEQFF	TGTGCCAGCAGCTTAGCTGGGACCCCCGGGGGCAATGAGCAGTTCTTC
NA	TRBV19	18	NA	TRBJ1-3	CASSRLLLDSSSGNTIYF	TGTGCCAGTAGTCGGTTATTATTGGACAGCTCCTCTGGAAACACCATATATTTT
TRBD2	TRBV19	16	NA	TRBJ2-1	CASSIFGGGPILEQFF	TGTGCCAGTAGTATTTTTGGGGGAGGGCCGATTCTTGAGCAGTTCTTC
NA	TRBV5-1	14	NA	TRBJ2-3	CASSLAALRDTQYF	TGCGCCAGCAGCTTGGCAGCGTTACGAGATACGCAGTATTTT